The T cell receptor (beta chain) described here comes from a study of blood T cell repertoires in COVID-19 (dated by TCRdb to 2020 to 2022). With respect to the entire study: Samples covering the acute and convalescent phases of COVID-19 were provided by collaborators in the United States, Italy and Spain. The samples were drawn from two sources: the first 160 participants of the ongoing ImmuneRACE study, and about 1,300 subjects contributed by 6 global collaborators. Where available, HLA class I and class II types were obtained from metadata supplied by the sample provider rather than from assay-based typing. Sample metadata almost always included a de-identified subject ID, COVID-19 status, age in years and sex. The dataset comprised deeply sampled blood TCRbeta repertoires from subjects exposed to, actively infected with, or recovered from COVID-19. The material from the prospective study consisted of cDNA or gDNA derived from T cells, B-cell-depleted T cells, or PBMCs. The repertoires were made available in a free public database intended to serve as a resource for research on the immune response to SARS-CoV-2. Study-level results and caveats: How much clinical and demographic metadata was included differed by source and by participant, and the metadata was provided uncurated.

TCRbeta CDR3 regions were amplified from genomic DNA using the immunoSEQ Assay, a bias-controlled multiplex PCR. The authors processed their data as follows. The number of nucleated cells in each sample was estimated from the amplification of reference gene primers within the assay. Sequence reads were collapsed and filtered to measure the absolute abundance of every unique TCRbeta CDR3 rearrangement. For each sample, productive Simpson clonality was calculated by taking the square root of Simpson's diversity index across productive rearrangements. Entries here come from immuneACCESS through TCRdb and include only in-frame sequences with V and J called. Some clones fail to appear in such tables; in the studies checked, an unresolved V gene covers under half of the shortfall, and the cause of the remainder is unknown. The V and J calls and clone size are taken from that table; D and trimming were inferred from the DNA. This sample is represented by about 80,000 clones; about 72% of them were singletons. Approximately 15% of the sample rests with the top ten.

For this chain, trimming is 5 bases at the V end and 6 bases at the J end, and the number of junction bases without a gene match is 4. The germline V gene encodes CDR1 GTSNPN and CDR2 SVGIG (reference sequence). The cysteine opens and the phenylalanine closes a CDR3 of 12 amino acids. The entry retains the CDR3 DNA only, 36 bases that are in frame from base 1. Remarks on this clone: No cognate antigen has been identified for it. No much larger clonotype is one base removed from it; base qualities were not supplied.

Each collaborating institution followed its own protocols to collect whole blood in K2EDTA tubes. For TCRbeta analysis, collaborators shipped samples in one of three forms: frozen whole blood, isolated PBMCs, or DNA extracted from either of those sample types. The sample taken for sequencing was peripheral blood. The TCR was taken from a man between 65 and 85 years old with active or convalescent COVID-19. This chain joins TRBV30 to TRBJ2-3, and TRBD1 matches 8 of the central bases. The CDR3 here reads CAWDTGGDTQYF. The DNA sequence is TGTGCCTGGGACACAGGGGGTGATACGCAGTATTTT.